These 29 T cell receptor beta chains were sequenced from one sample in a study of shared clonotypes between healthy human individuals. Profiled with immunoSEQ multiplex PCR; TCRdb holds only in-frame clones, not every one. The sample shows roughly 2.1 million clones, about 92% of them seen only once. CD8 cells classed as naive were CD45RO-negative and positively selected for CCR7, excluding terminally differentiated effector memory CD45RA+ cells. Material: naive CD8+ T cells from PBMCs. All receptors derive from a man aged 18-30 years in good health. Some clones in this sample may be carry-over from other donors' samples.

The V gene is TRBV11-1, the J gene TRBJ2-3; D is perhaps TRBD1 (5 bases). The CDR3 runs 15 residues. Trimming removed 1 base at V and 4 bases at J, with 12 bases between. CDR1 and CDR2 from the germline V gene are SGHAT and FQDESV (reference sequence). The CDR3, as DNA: TGTGCCAGCAGCTTAGAAGGACAATGGGCAGATACGCAGTATTTT. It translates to CASSLEGQWADTQYF.

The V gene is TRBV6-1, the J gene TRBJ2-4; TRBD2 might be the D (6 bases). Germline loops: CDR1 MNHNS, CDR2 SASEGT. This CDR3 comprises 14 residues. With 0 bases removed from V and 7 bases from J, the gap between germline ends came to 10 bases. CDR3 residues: CASSEAGGYNIQYF. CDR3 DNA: TGTGCCAGCAGTGAAGCGGGAGGTTATAACATTCAGTACTTC.

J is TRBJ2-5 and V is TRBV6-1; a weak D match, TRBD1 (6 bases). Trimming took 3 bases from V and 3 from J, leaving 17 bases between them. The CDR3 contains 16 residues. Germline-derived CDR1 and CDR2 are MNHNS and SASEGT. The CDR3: CASSDYRLGAEETQYF. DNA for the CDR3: TGTGCCAGCAGTGATTACCGTCTGGGGGCCGAAGAGACCCAGTACTTC.

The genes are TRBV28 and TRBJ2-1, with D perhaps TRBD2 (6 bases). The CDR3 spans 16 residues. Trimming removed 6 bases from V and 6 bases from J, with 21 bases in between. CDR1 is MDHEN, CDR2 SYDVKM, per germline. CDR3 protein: CASSSVNSGSPNEQFF. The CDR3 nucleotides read TGTGCCAGCAGCTCCGTTAATAGCGGTTCCCCCAATGAGCAGTTCTTC.

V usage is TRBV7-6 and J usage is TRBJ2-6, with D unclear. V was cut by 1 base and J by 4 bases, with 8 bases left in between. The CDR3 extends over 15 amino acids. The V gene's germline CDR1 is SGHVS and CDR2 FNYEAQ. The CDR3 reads CASSLGVPGANVLTF. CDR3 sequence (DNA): TGTGCCAGCAGCTTAGGGGTGCCCGGGGCCAACGTCCTGACTTTC.

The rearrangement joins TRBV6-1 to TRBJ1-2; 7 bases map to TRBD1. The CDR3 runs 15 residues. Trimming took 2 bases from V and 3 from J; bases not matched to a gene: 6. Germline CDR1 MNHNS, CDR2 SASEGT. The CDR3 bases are TGTGCCAGCAGTGAACAGGCAGGGGGGGACTATGGCTACACCTTC. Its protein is CASSEQAGGDYGYTF.

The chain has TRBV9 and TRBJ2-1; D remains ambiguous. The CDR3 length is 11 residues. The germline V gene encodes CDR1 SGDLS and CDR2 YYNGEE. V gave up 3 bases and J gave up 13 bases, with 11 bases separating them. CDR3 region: CASSAGPYQFF. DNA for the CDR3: TGTGCCAGCAGCGCTGGACCCTACCAGTTCTTC. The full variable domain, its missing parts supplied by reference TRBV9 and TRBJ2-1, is DSGVTQTPKHLITATGQRVTLRCSPRSGDLSVYWYQQSLDQGLQFLIQYYNGEERAKGNILERFSAQQFPDLHSELNLSSLELGDSALYFCASSAGPYQFFGPGTRLTVL.

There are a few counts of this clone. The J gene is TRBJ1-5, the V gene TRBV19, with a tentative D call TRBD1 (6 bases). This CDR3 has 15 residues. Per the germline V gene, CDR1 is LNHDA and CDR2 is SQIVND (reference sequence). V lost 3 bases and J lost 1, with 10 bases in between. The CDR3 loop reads CASSIQGISNQPQHF. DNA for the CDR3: TGTGCCAGTAGTATTCAGGGGATCAGCAATCAGCCCCAGCATTTT.

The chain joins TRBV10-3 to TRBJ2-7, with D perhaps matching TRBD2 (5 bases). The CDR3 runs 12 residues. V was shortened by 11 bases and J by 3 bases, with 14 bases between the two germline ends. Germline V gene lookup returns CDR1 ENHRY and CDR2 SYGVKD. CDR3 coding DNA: TGTGCCTCTTCGACGGGGTACTACGAGCAGTACTTC. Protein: CASSTGYYEQYF.

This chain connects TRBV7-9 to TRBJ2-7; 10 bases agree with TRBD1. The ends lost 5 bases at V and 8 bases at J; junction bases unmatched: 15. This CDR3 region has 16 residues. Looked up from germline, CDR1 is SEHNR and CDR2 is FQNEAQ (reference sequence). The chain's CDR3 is CASSPGSGTGAWKQYF. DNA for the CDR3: TGTGCCAGCAGCCCCGGTAGCGGGACAGGGGCTTGGAAGCAGTACTTC.

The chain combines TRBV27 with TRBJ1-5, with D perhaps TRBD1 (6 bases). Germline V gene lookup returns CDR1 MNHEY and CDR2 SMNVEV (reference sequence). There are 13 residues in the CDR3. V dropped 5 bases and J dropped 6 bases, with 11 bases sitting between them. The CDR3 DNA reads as TGTGCCAGCAGTGAACAGGGTTTTCAGCCCCAGCATTTT. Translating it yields CASSEQGFQPQHF.

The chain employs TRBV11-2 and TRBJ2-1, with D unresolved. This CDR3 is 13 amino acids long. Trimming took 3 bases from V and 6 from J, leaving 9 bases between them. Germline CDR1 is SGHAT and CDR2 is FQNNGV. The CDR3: CASSFGVLNEQFF. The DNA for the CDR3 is TGTGCCAGCAGCTTTGGCGTTCTCAATGAGCAGTTCTTC.

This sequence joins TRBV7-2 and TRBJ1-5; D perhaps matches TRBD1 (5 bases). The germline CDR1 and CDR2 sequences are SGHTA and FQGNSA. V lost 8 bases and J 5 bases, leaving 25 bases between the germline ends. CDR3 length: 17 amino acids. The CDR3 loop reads CASGVRDSGLAHQPQHF. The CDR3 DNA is TGTGCCAGCGGAGTCCGGGACTCCGGTTTAGCCCATCAGCCCCAGCATTTT.

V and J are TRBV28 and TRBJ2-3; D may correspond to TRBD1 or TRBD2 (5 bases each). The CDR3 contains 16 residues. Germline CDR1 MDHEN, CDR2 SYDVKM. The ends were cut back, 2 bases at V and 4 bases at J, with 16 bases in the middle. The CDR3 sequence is CASSLRWREGSDTQYF. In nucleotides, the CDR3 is TGTGCCAGCAGTTTAAGGTGGCGAGAGGGGTCAGATACGCAGTATTTT.

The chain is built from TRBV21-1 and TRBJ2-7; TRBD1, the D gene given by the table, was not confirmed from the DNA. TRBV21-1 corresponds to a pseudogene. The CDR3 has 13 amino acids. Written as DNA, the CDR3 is TGTGCCAGCAGTTTAGGGGTTCGGTACGAGCAGTACTTC. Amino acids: CASSLGVRYEQYF.

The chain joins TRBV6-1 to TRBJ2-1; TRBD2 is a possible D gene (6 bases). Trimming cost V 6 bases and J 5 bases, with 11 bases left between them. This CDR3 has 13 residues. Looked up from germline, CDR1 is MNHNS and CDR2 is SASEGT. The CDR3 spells CASRGGANNEQFF. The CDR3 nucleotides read TGTGCCAGCAGAGGAGGGGCAAACAATGAGCAGTTCTTC.

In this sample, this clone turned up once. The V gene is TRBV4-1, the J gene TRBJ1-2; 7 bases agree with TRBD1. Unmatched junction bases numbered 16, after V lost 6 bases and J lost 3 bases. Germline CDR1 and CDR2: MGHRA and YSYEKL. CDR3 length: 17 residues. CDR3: CASSPSRVGGQYYGYTF. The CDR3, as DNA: TGCGCCAGCAGTCCTTCTCGTGTGGGGGGACAGTACTATGGCTACACCTTC.

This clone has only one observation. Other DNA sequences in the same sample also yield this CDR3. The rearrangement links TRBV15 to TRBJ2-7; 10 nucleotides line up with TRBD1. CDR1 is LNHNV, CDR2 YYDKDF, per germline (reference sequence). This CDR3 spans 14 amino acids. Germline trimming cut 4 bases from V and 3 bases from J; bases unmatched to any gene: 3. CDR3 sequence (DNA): TGTGCCACCAGCACCGGGACAGGGGACTACGAGCAGTACTTC. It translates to CATSTGTGDYEQYF.

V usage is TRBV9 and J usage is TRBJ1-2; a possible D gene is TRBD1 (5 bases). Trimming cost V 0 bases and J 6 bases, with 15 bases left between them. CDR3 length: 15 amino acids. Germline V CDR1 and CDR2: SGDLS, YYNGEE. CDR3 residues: CASSVGYDRKDGYTF. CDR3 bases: TGTGCCAGCAGCGTAGGTTATGACAGAAAGGATGGCTACACCTTC.

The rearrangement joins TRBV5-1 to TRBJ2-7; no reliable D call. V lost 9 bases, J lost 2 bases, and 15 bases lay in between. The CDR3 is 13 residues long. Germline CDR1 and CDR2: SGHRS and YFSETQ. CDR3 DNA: TGCGCCATCACGCAGGCGATCACCTACGAGCAGTACTTC. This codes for CAITQAITYEQYF.

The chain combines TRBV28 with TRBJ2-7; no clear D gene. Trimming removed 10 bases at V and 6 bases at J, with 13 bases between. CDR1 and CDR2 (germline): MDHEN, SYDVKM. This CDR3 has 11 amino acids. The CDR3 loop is CATPLRPEQYF. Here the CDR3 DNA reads TGTGCCACCCCCCTGAGGCCCGAGCAGTACTTC.

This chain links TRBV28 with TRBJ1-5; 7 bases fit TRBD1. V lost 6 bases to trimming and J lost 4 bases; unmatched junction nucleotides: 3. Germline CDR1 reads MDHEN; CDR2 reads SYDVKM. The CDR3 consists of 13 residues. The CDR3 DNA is TGTGCCAGCAGCGAGACAGGGAATCAGCCCCAGCATTTT. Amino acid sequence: CASSETGNQPQHF.

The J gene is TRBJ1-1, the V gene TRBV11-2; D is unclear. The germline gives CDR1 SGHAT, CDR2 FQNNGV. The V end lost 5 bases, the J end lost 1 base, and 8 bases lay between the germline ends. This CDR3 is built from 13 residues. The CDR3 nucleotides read TGTGCCAGCAGCCGATTGAAGAACACTGAAGCTTTCTTT. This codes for CASSRLKNTEAFF.

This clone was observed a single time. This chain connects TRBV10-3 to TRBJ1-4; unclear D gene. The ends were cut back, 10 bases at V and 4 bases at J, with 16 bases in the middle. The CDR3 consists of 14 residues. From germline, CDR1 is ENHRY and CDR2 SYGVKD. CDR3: CASRTVLDNEKLFF. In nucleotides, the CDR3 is TGTGCCAGTAGGACCGTATTGGATAATGAAAAACTGTTTTTT.

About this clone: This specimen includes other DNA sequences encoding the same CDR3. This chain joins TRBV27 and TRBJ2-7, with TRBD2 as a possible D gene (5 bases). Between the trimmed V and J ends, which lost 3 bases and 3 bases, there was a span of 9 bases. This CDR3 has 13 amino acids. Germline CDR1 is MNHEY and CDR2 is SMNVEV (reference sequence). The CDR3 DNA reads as TGTGCCAGCAGTTTTGGACTTGGCTACGAGCAGTACTTC. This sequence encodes CASSFGLGYEQYF.

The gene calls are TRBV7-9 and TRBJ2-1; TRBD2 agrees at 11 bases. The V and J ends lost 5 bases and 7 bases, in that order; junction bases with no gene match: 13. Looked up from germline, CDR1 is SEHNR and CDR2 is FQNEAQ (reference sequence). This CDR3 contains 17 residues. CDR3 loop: CASSIPIAGGPENEQFF. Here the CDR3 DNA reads TGTGCCAGCAGCATCCCCATAGCGGGAGGGCCGGAAAATGAGCAGTTCTTC.

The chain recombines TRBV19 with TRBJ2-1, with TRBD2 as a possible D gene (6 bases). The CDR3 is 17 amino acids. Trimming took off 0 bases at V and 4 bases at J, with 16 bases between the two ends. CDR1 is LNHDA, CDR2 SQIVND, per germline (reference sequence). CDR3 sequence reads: CASSIDLEVGGYNEQFF. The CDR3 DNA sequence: TGTGCCAGTAGTATAGATCTGGAGGTCGGGGGATACAATGAGCAGTTCTTC.

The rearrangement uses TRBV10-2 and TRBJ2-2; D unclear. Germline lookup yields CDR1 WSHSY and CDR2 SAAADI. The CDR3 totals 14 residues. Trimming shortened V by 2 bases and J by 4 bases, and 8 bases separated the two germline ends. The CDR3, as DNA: TGCGCCAGCAGTGAGGATTTTAGCACCGGGGAGCTGTTTTTT. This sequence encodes CASSEDFSTGELFF.

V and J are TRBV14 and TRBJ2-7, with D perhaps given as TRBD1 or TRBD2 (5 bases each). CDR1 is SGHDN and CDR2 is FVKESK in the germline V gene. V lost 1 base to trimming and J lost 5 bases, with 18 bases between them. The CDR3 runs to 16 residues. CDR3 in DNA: TGTGCCAGCAGCCAAGGGCAGGGACCCCTAAAGGACGAGCAGTACTTC. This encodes CASSQGQGPLKDEQYF.